This is a list of T cell receptor beta chains from one sample in a study of Graves' ophthalmopathy and Graves' hyperthyroidism. TCRdb re-analysed the multiplex PCR reads in MiXCR, keeping a single row per CDR3 protein. The sample records 1 million to 1.3 million distinct CDR3 sequences, approximately 35% being singletons. Material for sequencing was peripheral blood or thyroid tissue (not recorded which). The receptors originated from an adult man with Graves' hyperthyroidism. Both conserved end residues are part of each CDR3. The order of the fields is clone size, J gene, V gene, CDR3 length, D gene, CDR3 protein, CDR3 DNA. A D gene is named only where the DNA matches it firmly. Size is stated for part of the rows, as once, few or many counts, or as a class when the clone is expanded.

many | TRBJ1-1 | TRBV2 | 13 | NA | CASSDGLNTEAFF | TGTGCCAGCAGTGACGGGTTGAACACTGAAGCTTTCTTT
many | TRBJ2-2 | TRBV7-3 | 16 | NA | CASSLEPGPNTGELFF | TGTGCCAGCAGCCTTGAACCGGGGCCCAACACCGGGGAGCTGTTTTTT
few | TRBJ2-7 | TRBV4-1 | 15 | TRBD1 | CASSQGGQGDNEQYF | TGCGCCAGCAGCCAAGGGGGGCAGGGGGATAACGAGCAGTACTTC
NA | TRBJ1-2 | TRBV13 | 14 | NA | CASSSTGPYYGYTF | TGTGCCAGCAGCTCCACAGGCCCCTACTATGGCTACACCTTC
many | TRBJ2-7 | TRBV20-1 | 13 | TRBD2 | CSAPSGRSYEQYF | TGCAGTGCCCCTAGCGGGCGGTCCTACGAGCAGTACTTC
many | TRBJ2-2 | TRBV5-5 | 11 | NA | CASSLVGKLFF | TGTGCCAGCAGCTTGGTGGGAAAGCTGTTTTTT
NA | TRBJ1-1 | TRBV28 | 12 | NA | CASRIMNTEASF | TGTGCCAGCAGGATCATGAACACTGAAGCTTCCTTT
many | TRBJ1-2 | TRBV2 | 13 | NA | CASSEGGGNGYTF | TGTGCCAGCAGTGAAGGAGGAGGGAACGGCTACACCTTC
NA | TRBJ2-7 | TRBV11-2 | 16 | TRBD2 | CASSSRSGSWSYEQYF | TGTGCCAGCAGCTCCCGTAGCGGGAGTTGGTCCTACGAGCAGTACTTC
many | TRBJ1-4 | TRBV2 | 15 | TRBD1 | CASSLRQGQSEKLFF | TGTGCCAGCAGCCTACGACAGGGTCAGAGTGAAAAACTGTTTTTT
few | TRBJ1-1 | TRBV20-1 | 16 | TRBD1 | CSARGDRGRENTEAFF | TGCAGTGCTAGAGGGGACAGGGGGCGCGAGAACACTGAAGCTTTCTTT
few | TRBJ1-2 | TRBV28 | 12 | NA | CASSFGSYGYTF | TGTGCCAGCAGTTTCGGCAGCTATGGCTACACCTTC